This T cell receptor (beta chain) derives from a study of blood T cell repertoires in COVID-19. The CDR3 length is 15 residues. Germline CDR1 is SGDLS and CDR2 is YYNGEE. The V gene end was trimmed by 1 base and the J gene end by 2 bases; junction bases not matched to a gene: 2. Libraries were prepared by immunoSEQ multiplex PCR; TCRdb keeps only in-frame clonotypes and omits some of them. The sample holds roughly 200,000 clones, roughly 80% seen once. The sequenced sample was peripheral blood. The clonotype was recovered from a woman aged 80 or over with acute or convalescent COVID-19. The chain joins TRBV9 to TRBJ1-1; TRBD1 matches 10 bases. In nucleotides, the CDR3 is TGTGCCAGCAGCGTAAGGACAGGGGGAAACACTGAAGCTTTCTTT. Its protein product is CASSVRTGGNTEAFF.